A selection of T cell receptor beta chains follows, all from one sample in a study of blood T cell repertoires in COVID-19. Some clones are missing from TCRdb's copy, which holds only in-frame ones; the method was immunoSEQ multiplex PCR. The sample holds roughly 120,000 clones, around 85% seen once. The sample comprised peripheral blood. Every receptor here comes from a woman aged 60-75 years with COVID-19, enrolled during active disease. The CDR3 runs from the conserved cysteine through the conserved F or W. D genes are given only for firm matches. Size values are once, few and many counts, or a class for expanded clones, and some rows have none.

J | V | size | length | D | CDR3 | DNA
TRBJ2-7 | TRBV7-9 | . | 15 | . | CASSLGRGGRYEQYF | TGTGCCAGCAGCTTAGGGCGCGGGGGCAGATACGAGCAGTACTTC
TRBJ2-7 | TRBV7-9 | . | 11 | . | CASSLSYEQYF | TGTGCCAGCAGCCTATCCTACGAGCAGTACTTC
TRBJ2-5 | TRBV12-5 | . | 15 | TRBD2 | CASGPGTGGQETQYF | TGTGCTAGTGGCCCCGGTACGGGGGGCCAAGAGACCCAGTACTTC
TRBJ1-4 | TRBV27 | . | 15 | . | CASRSYAPTNEKLFF | TGTGCCAGCAGGAGCTACGCTCCGACTAATGAAAAACTGTTTTTT
TRBJ2-3 | TRBV13 | . | 14 | . | CASSLPRVTDTQYF | TGTGCCAGCAGCTTACCGCGGGTAACAGATACGCAGTATTTT
TRBJ2-5 | TRBV11-2 | . | 16 | TRBD2 | CASSHRGGGYQETQYF | TGTGCCAGCAGCCACCGTGGCGGGGGGTACCAAGAGACCCAGTACTTC
TRBJ2-1 | TRBV25-1 | . | 15 | . | CASSWGVPRADEQFF | TGTGCCAGCAGTTGGGGGGTCCCAAGGGCGGATGAGCAGTTCTTC
TRBJ1-1 | TRBV29-1 | . | 13 | . | CSVGQDSNTEAFF | TGCAGCGTTGGTCAGGACAGTAACACTGAAGCTTTCTTT
TRBJ2-1 | TRBV7-9 | . | 19 | TRBD2 | CASSSRLAGALSSYNEQFF | TGTGCCAGCAGCTCGAGACTAGCGGGGGCCCTAAGCTCCTACAATGAGCAGTTCTTC
TRBJ2-7 | TRBV5-1 | . | 17 | TRBD1 | CASSGGQGPKISYEQYF | TGCGCCAGCAGCGGGGGACAGGGGCCTAAAATCTCCTACGAGCAGTACTTC
TRBJ2-5 | TRBV3-1/TRBV3-2 | . | 16 | TRBD1 | CASSQTPGTGGETQYF | TGTGCCAGCAGCCAAACGCCAGGGACAGGGGGGGAGACCCAGTACTTC
TRBJ1-3 | TRBV5-5 | . | 16 | . | CASSTKGGSSGNTIYF | TGTGCCAGCAGCACGAAGGGGGGGAGCTCTGGAAACACCATATATTTT
TRBJ1-2 | TRBV4-2 | . | 16 | . | CASSPETGLPNYGYTF | TGTGCCAGCAGCCCAGAAACAGGGCTTCCTAACTATGGCTACACCTTC
TRBJ2-3 | TRBV6-6 | . | 16 | TRBD2 | CASTNRRGVSTDTQYF | TGTGCCAGCACCAACAGGCGGGGGGTGAGCACAGATACGCAGTATTTT
TRBJ2-2 | TRBV9 | . | 16 | TRBD2 | CASSARLAGSTGELFF | TGTGCCAGCAGCGCCCGACTAGCGGGATCCACCGGGGAGCTGTTTTTT
TRBJ1-6 | TRBV27 | . | 13 | . | CASSGEVGSPLHF | TGTGCCAGCAGTGGGGAGGTGGGTTCACCCCTCCACTTT
TRBJ2-7 | TRBV29-1 | . | 12 | . | CSPRGLGYEQYF | TGCAGCCCTCGCGGACTTGGGTACGAGCAGTACTTC
TRBJ1-2 | TRBV19 | . | 12 | . | CASTAGIYGYTF | TGTGCCAGTACAGCAGGGATCTATGGCTACACCTTC
TRBJ1-2 | TRBV5-6 | . | 15 | TRBD1 | CASSLIDRGGYGYTF | TGTGCCAGCAGCTTAATAGACAGGGGGGGCTATGGCTACACCTTC
TRBJ1-6 | TRBV6-1 | . | 18 | . | CASSEGGILSSYNSPLHF | TGTGCCAGCAGTGAAGGGGGCATTCTGAGCTCCTATAATTCACCCCTCCACTTT
TRBJ2-7 | TRBV6-5 | . | 15 | TRBD2 | CASTKGGTVGYEQYF | TGTGCCAGCACTAAGGGAGGGACGGTGGGCTACGAGCAGTACTTC
TRBJ1-1 | TRBV12-3/TRBV12-4 | . | 13 | . | CAVSRVSDTEAFF | TGTGCCGTCTCCAGGGTTTCGGACACTGAAGCTTTCTTT
TRBJ2-6 | TRBV11-3 | . | 16 | . | CASSTDGGSGANVLTF | TGTGCCAGCAGCACTGACGGGGGCTCTGGGGCCAACGTCCTGACTTTC
TRBJ1-3 | TRBV3-1/TRBV3-2 | . | 14 | . | CASSRGRAGNTIYF | TGTGCCAGCAGCCGAGGCAGGGCAGGAAACACCATATATTTT
TRBJ1-4 | TRBV19 | . | 13 | . | CASRGGGRRKLFF | TGTGCCAGTAGGGGAGGAGGGCGGCGAAAACTGTTTTTT
TRBJ2-7 | TRBV30 | . | 15 | . | CAWSPKDLGAEEQYF | TGTGCCTGGAGCCCGAAGGATTTGGGGGCAGAGGAGCAGTACTTC
TRBJ1-5 | TRBV12-3/TRBV12-4 | . | 13 | . | CASSLGDTQPQHF | TGTGCCAGCAGTTTAGGGGACACGCAGCCCCAGCATTTT
TRBJ2-5 | TRBV5-1 | once | 13 | . | CASSLGTTETQYF | TGCGCCAGCAGCTTGGGCACAACGGAGACCCAGTACTTC